Reported below is one TCR beta chain. Sequencing was performed with immunoSEQ multiplex PCR; in TCRdb, only in-frame clones are kept and a portion is missing. The top ten clones hold about 1.5% of a sample with roughly 130,000 clones, around nine tenths of them seen once. This specimen comes from a study of cytomegalovirus exposure and HLA in healthy donors. The specimen sequenced was PBMCs. This clonotype was obtained from a man aged 25-40 years in good health and CMV-seronegative.

CDR3 bases: TGTGCCAGCAGTCGACAGTACGGAGCAGCGGAAAAACTGTTTTTT. Its translation is CASSRQYGAAEKLFF. The J gene is TRBJ1-4, the V gene TRBV9; tentative D call: TRBD1 (5 bases). The germline V gene has CDR1 SGDLS and CDR2 YYNGEE. V lost 5 bases to trimming and J lost 8 bases, with 19 bases between them. CDR3 length: 15 residues. The complete variable domain, with remaining parts taken from reference TRBV9 and TRBJ1-4, reads DSGVTQTPKHLITATGQRVTLRCSPRSGDLSVYWYQQSLDQGLQFLIQYYNGEERAKGNILERFSAQQFPDLHSELNLSSLELGDSALYFCASSRQYGAAEKLFFGSGTQLSVL.